Detailed here is one T cell receptor beta chain. The antigen is not known. This record belongs to a study of T cell responses to AZD1222 COVID-19 vaccine. Findings of the study overall: It should be noted that donors were predominantly white British and more often female, and clonal diversity was possibly underestimated. Increases in Spike-specific TCR breadth and depth were seen after two AZD1222 doses.

Profiling relied on immunoSEQ multiplex PCR, and the TCRdb table lists in-frame clones only, not all of them. The sample yields 95,000 or so clones, roughly 89% seen once. The sample was peripheral blood, taken on day 0 of AZD1222 vaccination. The clonotype comes from an adult in good health.

The CDR3 sequence: CASSRGYSYNEQFF. CDR3 DNA: TGTGCCAGCAGCCGCGGCTACTCCTACAATGAGCAGTTCTTC. The gene calls are TRBV28 and TRBJ2-1; D is unresolved. V lost 6 bases to trimming and J lost 0 bases, with 9 bases between them. This CDR3 is 14 amino acids long. Germline V CDR1 and CDR2: MDHEN, SYDVKM.